This is a list of T cell receptor beta chains from one sample in a study of T cell repertoires in cytomegalovirus infection. TCRdb re-called the reads with MiXCR, one entry per CDR3 protein. Of more than 150,000 distinct CDR3 sequences detected, 15% to 20% appear once; the ten largest clones hold less than 3%. The sample taken for sequencing was PBMCs. The receptors stem from a human donor in good health (CMV status not recorded). Some clones in this sample may be carry-over from other donors' samples. The CDR3 runs from the conserved cysteine through the conserved F or W. Each record gives: CDR3 DNA, CDR3 protein, CDR3 length, clone size, J gene, D gene, V gene. The D gene is left open where the match is weak. A row's size may be missing; if present it is once, few, many or a size class.

DNA: TGCAGCGTGGGACTAGCAGACTACAATGAGCAGTTCTTC; CDR3: CSVGLADYNEQFF; length: 13; size: NA; J: TRBJ2-1; D: TRBD2; V: TRBV29-1
DNA: TGTGCCAGTCATAAAGGGGGGCGCGGGTCTCAGCCCCAGCATTTT; CDR3: CASHKGGRGSQPQHF; length: 15; size: few; J: TRBJ1-5; D: NA; V: TRBV28
DNA: TGCGCCAGCAGTCAACGGACTAGCGGGAGGGAGCAGTTCTTC; CDR3: CASSQRTSGREQFF; length: 14; size: NA; J: TRBJ2-1; D: TRBD2; V: TRBV23-1
DNA: TGTGCCAGCAGCTTAAGTAGTACAGGGAGCACTGAAGCTTTCTTT; CDR3: CASSLSSTGSTEAFF; length: 15; size: many; J: TRBJ1-1; D: NA; V: TRBV7-2
DNA: TGCGCCAGCAGCCAGGGGGAGGCGATAACTGAAGCTTTCTTT; CDR3: CASSQGEAITEAFF; length: 14; size: NA; J: TRBJ1-1; D: TRBD1; V: TRBV5-1
DNA: TGCAGCGTAGCTACAGGGTTGCTCTACAATGAGCAGTTCTTC; CDR3: CSVATGLLYNEQFF; length: 14; size: once; J: TRBJ2-1; D: NA; V: TRBV29-1
DNA: TGTGCCAGTAGTATAGTCCGGGACAGATCCAATGAGCAGTTCTTC; CDR3: CASSIVRDRSNEQFF; length: 15; size: few; J: TRBJ2-1; D: TRBD1; V: TRBV19
DNA: TGTGCCAGCAGTTTAGCTACCCACGGATTCACCTTC; CDR3: CASSLATHGFTF; length: 12; size: many; J: TRBJ1-2; D: NA; V: TRBV28
DNA: TGTGCCAGCAGCGCCCGACTAGCGGGGGTCTACGAGCAGTACTTC; CDR3: CASSARLAGVYEQYF; length: 15; size: many; J: TRBJ2-7; D: TRBD2; V: TRBV11-2
DNA: TGTGCCAGCAGCTTCTTAGCGGGGGGGACAGATACGCAGTATTTT; CDR3: CASSFLAGGTDTQYF; length: 15; size: many; J: TRBJ2-3; D: TRBD2; V: TRBV5-1
DNA: TGTGCCAGCAGCTTGGTGGGGCTAGCGGGGGCAGAGCAGTTCTTC; CDR3: CASSLVGLAGAEQFF; length: 15; size: few; J: TRBJ2-1; D: TRBD2; V: TRBV7-9
DNA: TGTGCCAGCAGCTTGGAGGACAGGGCCTACCCCTACTATGGCTACACCTTC; CDR3: CASSLEDRAYPYYGYTF; length: 17; size: few; J: TRBJ1-2; D: TRBD1; V: TRBV5-6
DNA: TGTGCCAGCACCAAGGGACTAGCAGTTGGAGAGCAGTACTTC; CDR3: CASTKGLAVGEQYF; length: 14; size: few; J: TRBJ2-7; D: TRBD2; V: TRBV12-3/TRBV12-4
DNA: TGTGCCAGCTCATCCCTCTCGGGACAGCAGAATGAAAAACTGTTTTTT; CDR3: CASSSLSGQQNEKLFF; length: 16; size: few; J: TRBJ1-4; D: TRBD1; V: TRBV18
DNA: TGTGCCAGCAGTTTAGTAAACAATCAAGAGACCCAGTACTTC; CDR3: CASSLVNNQETQYF; length: 14; size: many; J: TRBJ2-5; D: NA; V: TRBV12-3/TRBV12-4
DNA: TGTGCCAGCAGCCAAGATCGGCCGTCCCTGGGCGAGCAGTTCTTC; CDR3: CASSQDRPSLGEQFF; length: 15; size: few; J: TRBJ2-1; D: NA; V: TRBV14
DNA: TGTGCCAGCACCCAGCGGGTCAGCTCAAGCTCTGGGGCCAACGTCCTGACTTTC; CDR3: CASTQRVSSSSGANVLTF; length: 18; size: many; J: TRBJ2-6; D: NA; V: TRBV7-2
DNA: TGCAGTGCTAGAGATGAAAGGTATGCAGGTCAGCCCCAGCATTTT; CDR3: CSARDERYAGQPQHF; length: 15; size: NA; J: TRBJ1-5; D: NA; V: TRBV20-1
DNA: TGTGCCAGCAGCTTAAATCAACTCGGTGAGCAGTTCTTC; CDR3: CASSLNQLGEQFF; length: 13; size: NA; J: TRBJ2-1; D: NA; V: TRBV7-3
DNA: TGTGCCAGCAGACCACGGACGGAGAACTATGGCTACACCTTC; CDR3: CASRPRTENYGYTF; length: 14; size: NA; J: TRBJ1-2; D: NA; V: TRBV6-5
DNA: TGTGCCAGCAGCCCGACAGCCCTCATCGATGGCTACACCTTC; CDR3: CASSPTALIDGYTF; length: 14; size: few; J: TRBJ1-2; D: NA; V: TRBV7-3
DNA: TGTGCCAGCAGCCGGACCCCTGGGACAGATACGCAGTATTTT; CDR3: CASSRTPGTDTQYF; length: 14; size: many; J: TRBJ2-3; D: NA; V: TRBV7-9
DNA: TGTGCCAGCAGCCAAGGGACTAGCACCAACAATGAGCAGTTCTTC; CDR3: CASSQGTSTNNEQFF; length: 15; size: many; J: TRBJ2-1; D: TRBD2; V: TRBV5-6
DNA: TGTGCCAGCAGTTGGGGGACTAGCCTCACCGGGGAGCTGTTTTTT; CDR3: CASSWGTSLTGELFF; length: 15; size: many; J: TRBJ2-2; D: TRBD2; V: TRBV12-3/TRBV12-4
DNA: TGCGCCAGCAGCCATGACGGAGGGGGGGACACTGAAGCTTTCTTT; CDR3: CASSHDGGGDTEAFF; length: 15; size: few; J: TRBJ1-1; D: NA; V: TRBV4-1
DNA: TGTGCCAGCAGTCTTGGGACAGTAAAAAACGAGCAGTACTTC; CDR3: CASSLGTVKNEQYF; length: 14; size: NA; J: TRBJ2-7; D: TRBD1; V: TRBV9
DNA: TGTGCCAGCAGTTTGGGGGGGGGCGTCGACGAGCAGTACTTC; CDR3: CASSLGGGVDEQYF; length: 14; size: NA; J: TRBJ2-7; D: NA; V: TRBV12-3/TRBV12-4
DNA: TGTGCCAGCAGTGATTTTTACAACGGGGGGAGCGCAGATACGCAGTATTTT; CDR3: CASSDFYNGGSADTQYF; length: 17; size: few; J: TRBJ2-3; D: TRBD2; V: TRBV2
DNA: TGCGCCAGCAGCTTGGACCAATTGAACACTGAAGCTTTCTTT; CDR3: CASSLDQLNTEAFF; length: 14; size: few; J: TRBJ1-1; D: NA; V: TRBV5-1
DNA: TGTGCCAGCAGCGCCGACAGGGCTGAGCAGTTCTTC; CDR3: CASSADRAEQFF; length: 12; size: many; J: TRBJ2-1; D: TRBD1; V: TRBV7-9
DNA: TGTGCCAGCAGCCAAACGGGACAGGGTTTACGTTTTGAAAACATTCAGTACTTC; CDR3: CASSQTGQGLRFENIQYF; length: 18; size: few; J: TRBJ2-4; D: TRBD1; V: TRBV5-6
DNA: TGTGCCAGCAGCTTCCAGGACCTCGGGCATGAGACCCAGTACTTC; CDR3: CASSFQDLGHETQYF; length: 15; size: many; J: TRBJ2-5; D: NA; V: TRBV7-2
DNA: TGTGCCAGCAGCCCCCCAATTGCGGGGATTGGAAACATTCAGTACTTC; CDR3: CASSPPIAGIGNIQYF; length: 16; size: NA; J: TRBJ2-4; D: NA; V: TRBV7-9
DNA: TGTGCCAGCAGCTTATCGACCGGCTATGGCTACACCTTC; CDR3: CASSLSTGYGYTF; length: 13; size: many; J: TRBJ1-2; D: NA; V: TRBV7-3
DNA: TGTGCCAGCAGCTTAGTCCAGGGTAGGACTGAAGCTTTCTTT; CDR3: CASSLVQGRTEAFF; length: 14; size: many; J: TRBJ1-1; D: NA; V: TRBV7-2
DNA: TGCGCCAGCAGCTTGACAACAGGGGGCGCGGGCACAGATACGCAGTATTTT; CDR3: CASSLTTGGAGTDTQYF; length: 17; size: NA; J: TRBJ2-3; D: TRBD1; V: TRBV5-1
DNA: TGTGCCAGCAGCTTAGATGCAGGGGCGGCCTACAATGAGCAGTTCTTC; CDR3: CASSLDAGAAYNEQFF; length: 16; size: NA; J: TRBJ2-1; D: NA; V: TRBV7-8
DNA: TGTGCCAGCAGCTCGTCAGGGACCACAGGGACTTGGAACTACGAGCAGTACTTC; CDR3: CASSSSGTTGTWNYEQYF; length: 18; size: NA; J: TRBJ2-7; D: NA; V: TRBV7-9
DNA: TGTGCCAGCAGTTCCCTCTTCGGGAATAGCAATCAGCCCCAGCATTTT; CDR3: CASSSLFGNSNQPQHF; length: 16; size: few; J: TRBJ1-5; D: NA; V: TRBV28
DNA: TGTGCCAGCAGTTACCTTGACAGGGGCGCAGATACGCAGTATTTT; CDR3: CASSYLDRGADTQYF; length: 15; size: few; J: TRBJ2-3; D: TRBD1; V: TRBV6-6
DNA: TGTGCCAGCAGCCCAACCGGACAGGGAAGCCAGCCCCAGCATTTT; CDR3: CASSPTGQGSQPQHF; length: 15; size: few; J: TRBJ1-5; D: TRBD1; V: TRBV6-2/TRBV6-3
DNA: TGTGCCAGCTCACCACCTGTGAAGATTTACGAGCAGTACTTC; CDR3: CASSPPVKIYEQYF; length: 14; size: NA; J: TRBJ2-7; D: NA; V: TRBV18
DNA: TGTGCCAGCACCTTTACAGGGGTAGAGGGTGGCTACACCTTC; CDR3: CASTFTGVEGGYTF; length: 14; size: NA; J: TRBJ1-2; D: TRBD1; V: TRBV7-9
DNA: TGTGCCAGCAGCTTAGGAGGTGGAGTCTCTGAAGCTTTCTTT; CDR3: CASSLGGGVSEAFF; length: 14; size: few; J: TRBJ1-1; D: NA; V: TRBV11-3
DNA: TGTGCCACCAGTTCAGCGGGAGGGAGGCACAATGAGCAGTTCTTC; CDR3: CATSSAGGRHNEQFF; length: 15; size: NA; J: TRBJ2-1; D: TRBD2; V: TRBV24-1
DNA: TGTGCCAGCAGCACCTATAGCGGGAATGAGCAGTTCTTC; CDR3: CASSTYSGNEQFF; length: 13; size: NA; J: TRBJ2-1; D: TRBD2; V: TRBV9